These 28 T cell receptor beta chains were sequenced from one sample in a study of blood T cell repertoires in COVID-19. Repertoires were generated with immunoSEQ multiplex PCR, while TCRdb's copy carries only in-frame clones and drops some. The sample consists of more than 15,000 clones, roughly 91% of them appearing once. Source material: peripheral blood. The source is a woman in her sixties with active COVID-19.

The CDR3 is CASSLRTGTTDTQYF. DNA of the CDR3: TGTGCCAGCAGCTTGAGGACAGGTACAACAGATACGCAGTATTTT. The chain employs TRBV7-3 and TRBJ2-3, with TRBD1 matching 7 bases. The CDR3 runs 15 residues. Germline lookup yields CDR1 SGHTA and CDR2 FQGTGA. Germline trimming cut 3 bases from V and 3 bases from J; bases unmatched to any gene: 6.

CDR3: CASSDTPGGATNEKLFF. CDR3 bases: TGTGCCAGCAGCGACACACCAGGGGGTGCAACTAATGAAAAACTGTTTTTT. The chain joins TRBV21-1 to TRBJ1-4; the table calls TRBD1, which could not be checked here. TRBV21-1 is recorded as a pseudogene. CDR3 length equals 17 residues.

This clone was detected only once. The chain employs TRBV9 and TRBJ2-5; 13 bases align to TRBD2. The CDR3 length is 16 residues. The V and J ends lost 4 bases and 1 base, in that order; junction bases with no gene match: 4. Germline V gives CDR1 SGDLS, CDR2 YYNGEE. In nucleotides, the CDR3 is TGTGCCAGCAGCATCGGACTAGCGGGGGTCCAAGAGACCCAGTACTTC. Protein: CASSIGLAGVQETQYF.

For the CDR3, the DNA is TGTGCCATCAGTCCGGACAGGGGCTCCTACAATGAGCAGTTCTTC. Amino acids: CAISPDRGSYNEQFF. The rearrangement links TRBV10-3 to TRBJ2-1; 9 bases are shared with TRBD1. Germline values: CDR1 ENHRY, CDR2 SYGVKD. The CDR3 has 15 residues. Germline trimming cut 5 bases from V and 0 bases from J; bases unmatched to any gene: 2.

The sample holds a few counts of this clone. The chain uses TRBV20-1 and TRBJ1-4; D not certain. The germline V gene has CDR1 DFQATT and CDR2 SNEGSKA (reference sequence). V shed 0 bases and J shed 11 bases, with 7 bases lying between them. CDR3 size: 11 residues. The DNA of the CDR3 is TGCAGTGCTAGAGATGTTAATAAACTGTTTTTT. Protein product: CSARDVNKLFF.

This clone was seen once. This specimen includes other DNA sequences encoding the same CDR3. V gene TRBV3-1 (or the pseudogene TRBV3-2) combines with J gene TRBJ1-3; D call uncertain. The CDR3 has 13 amino acids. CDR1 and CDR2 (germline): LGHDT, YNNKEL (reference sequence). The ends were cut back, 0 bases at V and 4 bases at J, with 4 bases in the middle. The DNA for the CDR3 is TGTGCCAGCAGCCAAGACAGGGGAAACACCATATATTTT. This encodes CASSQDRGNTIYF.

The chain combines TRBV20-1 with TRBJ2-4; TRBD1 matches 8 bases. The junction had 1 base not matched to a gene; V was cut back by 5 bases and J by 7 bases. The CDR3 is made up of 11 amino acids. Germline CDR1 and CDR2: DFQATT and SNEGSKA (reference sequence). In DNA, the CDR3 is TGCAGTGCTTGGACAGGGAACATTCAGTACTTC. It encodes CSAWTGNIQYF.

This sequence joins TRBV7-9 and TRBJ2-1; D gene ambiguous. Trimming took 3 bases from V and 9 from J, leaving 18 bases between them. CDR1 and CDR2 from the germline V gene are SEHNR and FQNEAQ (reference sequence). The CDR3 has 15 amino acids. The CDR3 reads CASSFGQTTLGEQFF. CDR3 nucleotide sequence: TGTGCCAGCAGCTTTGGGCAGACCACGTTGGGTGAGCAGTTCTTC.

The gene calls are TRBV10-2 and TRBJ2-4; weak D call: TRBD2 (5 bases). The CDR3 totals 15 residues. Trimming removed 4 bases from V and 6 bases from J, with 16 bases in between. Looked up from germline, CDR1 is WSHSY and CDR2 is SAAADI. The CDR3, as DNA: TGCGCCAGCAGTGGTGGACTTCTCTCGGGAAACATTCAGTACTTC. This codes for CASSGGLLSGNIQYF.

This clone is medium-sized within its sample. V gene TRBV7-6 combines with J gene TRBJ1-3; 8 bases fit TRBD1. The CDR3 runs to 16 residues. Unmatched junction bases numbered 8, after V lost 4 bases and J lost 3 bases. CDR1 SGHVS and CDR2 FNYEAQ come from the germline V gene. As DNA, the CDR3 is TGTGCCAGCAGCTCCGGACAGGGAGTTAGTGGAAACACCATATATTTT. Its protein is CASSSGQGVSGNTIYF.

The chain links TRBV18 to TRBJ1-6; 8 positions match TRBD1. In germline, CDR1 is KGHSH, CDR2 LQKENI. Germline trimming cut 2 bases from V and 5 bases from J; bases unmatched to any gene: 5. CDR3 length: 16 amino acids. The CDR3 spells CASSPAGGYDNSPLHF. The CDR3 DNA sequence: TGTGCCAGCTCACCAGCAGGGGGCTACGATAATTCACCCCTCCACTTT.

The chain employs TRBV29-1 and TRBJ1-2; tentative D call: TRBD1 (6 bases). V lost 5 bases to trimming and J lost 8 bases, with 12 bases between them. The CDR3 is 11 amino acids. Germline CDR1 and CDR2: SQVTM and ANQGSEA. In DNA form, the CDR3 reads TGCAGCGTTAGGGACAAACCAGGCTACACCTTC. Its protein product is CSVRDKPGYTF.

The chain recombines TRBV9 with TRBJ2-1, with 12 positions matching TRBD2. This CDR3 spans 15 amino acids. The trim removed 3 bases at V and 4 bases at J, leaving 2 bases unmatched. Germline V gene data show CDR1 as SGDLS and CDR2 as YYNGEE. CDR3 nucleotide sequence: TGTGCCAGCAGCGCTAGCGGGGGGGCGTACAATGAGCAGTTCTTC. Its protein product is CASSASGGAYNEQFF.

The chain has TRBV6-1 and TRBJ2-2, with D maybe TRBD2 (6 bases). Germline lookup yields CDR1 MNHNS and CDR2 SASEGT. The CDR3 extends over 14 amino acids. The V and J ends lost 2 bases and 7 bases respectively, with 11 bases between them. CDR3 DNA: TGTGCCAGCAGTGAAACGGGGGAGATCGGGGAGCTGTTTTTT. Protein: CASSETGEIGELFF.

The chain links TRBV2 to TRBJ2-7, with D possibly TRBD2 on 6 matching bases. Germline V gives CDR1 SNHLY, CDR2 FYNNEI. This CDR3 has 15 amino acids. With 3 bases removed from V and 3 bases from J, the gap between germline ends came to 15 bases. Written as DNA, the CDR3 is TGTGCCAGCAGTGAGTGGCAGGGACTTTACTACGAGCAGTACTTC. It codes for CASSEWQGLYYEQYF.

The chain is built from TRBV2 and TRBJ1-6; maybe TRBD1 (5 bases). Trimming left V 7 bases short and J 7 bases short, with 11 bases between. This CDR3 is built from 13 residues. Germline V gene lookup returns CDR1 SNHLY and CDR2 FYNNEI. The CDR3 loop is CASNRQPNSPLHF. The CDR3 region has the DNA TGTGCCAGCAATCGACAGCCGAATTCACCCCTCCACTTT.

The rearrangement uses TRBV6-4 and TRBJ2-1; 8 nucleotides line up with TRBD2. The CDR3 runs to 15 residues. After removal of 3 bases from V and 6 bases from J, the junction contained 7 bases not matched to a gene. From germline, CDR1 is MRHNA and CDR2 SNTAGT. The CDR3 DNA reads as TGTGCCAGCAGTGAAACCCGGGGGGGCCCCAATGAGCAGTTCTTC. Its translation: CASSETRGGPNEQFF.

This clone has only one observation. J is TRBJ2-1 and V is TRBV19; D not resolved. The germline V gene has CDR1 LNHDA and CDR2 SQIVND (reference sequence). The CDR3 covers 14 residues. V was trimmed by 7 bases and J by 0 bases, leaving 10 bases between them. The CDR3, as DNA: TGTGCCAGTACTGATTTCAGCTCCTACAATGAGCAGTTCTTC. Translation gives CASTDFSSYNEQFF.

This chain links TRBV18 with TRBJ1-3; TRBD1 aligns across 7 bases. Losses at the gene ends were 2 bases for V and 2 bases for J; bases not matched to a gene: 3. In germline, CDR1 is KGHSH, CDR2 LQKENI. The CDR3 has 15 residues. This chain's CDR3 is CASSPTTGPGNTIYF. DNA of the CDR3: TGTGCCAGCTCACCAACGACAGGGCCTGGAAACACCATATATTTT.

A single count supports this clone. The chain recombines TRBV19 with TRBJ1-2, with D possibly matching TRBD1 (5 bases). This CDR3 contains 13 residues. From germline, CDR1 is LNHDA and CDR2 SQIVND (reference sequence). The V end was cut by 6 bases, the J end by 6 bases, with 14 bases between. CDR3 protein: CASRATGEDGYTF. For the CDR3, the DNA is TGTGCCAGTAGGGCAACAGGAGAAGATGGCTACACCTTC.

A single count supports this clone. The rearrangement links TRBV25-1 to TRBJ1-2; 7 nucleotides match TRBD1. The germline CDR1 and CDR2 sequences are MGHDK and SYGVNS. The V segment lost 1 base and the J segment 3 bases; nucleotides outside the gene matches: 8. CDR3 length: 16 residues. CDR3 region: CASSELPTGEDYGYTF. The CDR3 DNA is TGTGCCAGCAGTGAATTGCCCACAGGGGAGGACTATGGCTACACCTTC.

The rearrangement joins TRBV19 to TRBJ1-6; D gene unclear. Germline values: CDR1 LNHDA, CDR2 SQIVND (reference sequence). Trimming shortened V by 0 bases and J by 4 bases, and 7 bases separated the two germline ends. There are 15 residues in the CDR3. The DNA of the CDR3 is TGTGCCAGTAGTATAGATTCCGGTTATAATTCACCCCTCCACTTT. This encodes CASSIDSGYNSPLHF.

The chain links TRBV4-1 to TRBJ2-3, with 8 bases lining up with TRBD2. Germline V CDR1 and CDR2: MGHRA, YSYEKL. This CDR3 has 16 amino acids. The V gene end was trimmed by 0 bases and the J gene end by 0 bases; junction bases not matched to a gene: 2. This chain's CDR3 is CASSQELAGSTDTQYF. The CDR3 bases are TGCGCCAGCAGCCAAGAATTAGCGGGAAGCACAGATACGCAGTATTTT.

The CDR3 DNA reads TGTGCCAGCAGCAAAAGGAGGACAGGGGACCTCTACGAGCAGTACTTC. Translating it yields CASSKRRTGDLYEQYF. The chain joins TRBV21-1 to TRBJ2-7; the table's D call TRBD1 went unverified against the DNA. TRBV21-1 corresponds to a pseudogene. The CDR3 runs to 16 residues.

Points on this clone: The identical CDR3 is also encoded by other nucleotide sequences in the sample. The rearrangement joins TRBV2 to TRBJ1-2, with 9 bases that match TRBD1. V lost 4 bases and J lost 3; bases outside the gene matches: 3. The germline V gene encodes CDR1 SNHLY and CDR2 FYNNEI. The CDR3 has 14 amino acids. This CDR3 is CASSAQGADYGYTF. The CDR3 bases are TGTGCCAGCAGTGCACAGGGGGCCGACTATGGCTACACCTTC.

J is TRBJ2-1 and V is TRBV5-1, with 9 positions matching TRBD2. Germline-derived CDR1 and CDR2 are SGHRS and YFSETQ. This CDR3 has 14 residues. After removal of 2 bases from V and 7 bases from J, the junction contained 4 bases not matched to a gene. As DNA, the CDR3 is TGCGCCAGCAGCTTCCGGACTAGCGTGAATGAGCAGTTCTTC. As protein: CASSFRTSVNEQFF.

This rearrangement joins TRBV7-9 to TRBJ2-2, with 10 bases that match TRBD2. Germline CDR1 reads SEHNR; CDR2 reads FQNEAQ (reference sequence). Trimming at V came to 6 bases and at J to 4 bases, leaving 8 bases not matched to a gene. The CDR3 is made up of 16 amino acids. CDR3 DNA sequence: TGTGCCAGCAGGGGCACTAGCGGGGCCTCCACCGGGGAGCTGTTTTTT. Amino acid sequence: CASRGTSGASTGELFF.

The J gene is TRBJ2-7, the V gene TRBV7-2; TRBD2 aligns across 14 bases. After removal of 1 base from V and 6 bases from J, the junction contained 5 bases not matched to a gene. CDR1 is SGHTA, CDR2 FQGNSA, per germline. The CDR3 has 16 amino acids. CDR3 in amino acids: CASSLGLAGGQSEQYF. The CDR3 coding sequence is TGTGCCAGCAGCTTAGGACTAGCGGGGGGGCAATCCGAGCAGTACTTC.